What follows are 15 T cell receptor beta chains derived from one specimen sequenced in a study of OX40 agonist ivuxolimab in advanced cancers. The protocol was immunoSEQ multiplex PCR, while the TCRdb copy is restricted to in-frame clones and leaves out a portion. The top ten hold more than 2% of the sample, which has tens of thousands of clones, around four fifths seen once. Specimen: CD4+ or CD8+ T cells sorted from blood, collected in a trial of the OX40 agonist ivuxolimab. Receptors were obtained from an adult with an advanced solid tumor such as melanoma, head and neck, liver or kidney cancer.

This clone was observed a single time. The rearrangement uses TRBV7-2 and TRBJ1-1; possibly TRBD1 for D (6 bases). V gave up 5 bases and J gave up 6 bases, with 16 bases separating them. Germline V gene lookup returns CDR1 SGHTA and CDR2 FQGNSA. This CDR3 has 14 amino acids. The CDR3 region is CASSLFTGLAEAFF. CDR3 nucleotide sequence: TGTGCCAGCAGCCTTTTCACAGGGTTAGCTGAAGCTTTCTTT.

This clone was seen more than once but under ten times. This chain links TRBV28 with TRBJ2-1, with TRBD2 matching over 8 bases. After removal of 10 bases from V and 10 bases from J, the junction contained 12 bases not matched to a gene. The CDR3 is made up of 13 amino acids. CDR1 and CDR2 from the germline V gene are MDHEN and SYDVKM. The CDR3 DNA is TGTGCCACCTATAACAGGGCGGGAGGCGAGCAGTTCTTC. Protein product: CATYNRAGGEQFF.

This clone showed up just a few times. The rearrangement joins TRBV7-2 to TRBJ2-7, with TRBD2 identical over 11 bases. CDR1 is SGHTA and CDR2 is FQGNSA in the germline V gene. The CDR3 extends over 13 amino acids. V shed 7 bases, J shed 4 bases, and the junction held 3 bases outside the gene matches. In DNA, the CDR3 is TGTGCCAGCACTTCTAGCGGGAGGTACGAGCAGTACTTC. Translating gives CASTSSGRYEQYF.

The CDR3: CASGPGTRDNEKLFF. The CDR3 DNA sequence: TGTGCTAGTGGTCCAGGGACCCGAGATAATGAAAAACTGTTTTTT. The chain uses TRBV12-5 and TRBJ1-4; D possibly corresponds to TRBD1 (5 bases). This CDR3 contains 15 residues. Germline CDR1 and CDR2: LGHNT and FRNRAP. The V end lost 5 bases, the J end lost 4 bases, and 14 bases lay between the germline ends.

The count of this clone is one. The chain is built from TRBV19 and TRBJ1-2, with D perhaps matching TRBD1 (5 bases). The CDR3 totals 14 residues. V gave up 10 bases and J gave up 0 bases, with 15 bases separating them. Per germline, CDR1 LNHDA and CDR2 SQIVND (reference sequence). The CDR3, as DNA: TGTGCCACCCTTGGACATCTCTCTAACTATGGCTACACCTTC. Protein: CATLGHLSNYGYTF.

This chain joins TRBV30 and TRBJ1-1; D gene uncertain. This CDR3 comprises 12 residues. The germline V and J ends were trimmed by 1 base and 4 bases, with 7 bases remaining between them. Germline CDR1 reads GTSNPN; CDR2 reads SVGIG (reference sequence). CDR3 sequence (DNA): TGTGCCTGGAGTGCTAGTGGCACTGAAGCTTTCTTT. This codes for CAWSASGTEAFF.

This clone was recorded once. The rearrangement links TRBV5-6 to TRBJ1-4; D gene uncertain. Germline CDR1 and CDR2: SGHDT and YYEEEE. There are 15 residues in the CDR3. Trimming took 0 bases from V and 6 from J, leaving 12 bases between them. CDR3 region: CASSLGSGGYEKLFF. The CDR3 nucleotides read TGTGCCAGCAGCTTGGGGTCGGGCGGATATGAAAAACTGTTTTTT.

This clone was seen once. The chain employs TRBV7-2 and TRBJ2-3, with D perhaps matching TRBD2 (5 bases). CDR1 and CDR2 (germline): SGHTA, FQGNSA. V was trimmed by 4 bases and J by 3 bases, leaving 11 bases between them. This CDR3 has 14 residues. The CDR3 coding sequence is TGTGCCAGCAGCTCCCGACTACAAACAGATACGCAGTATTTT. Translation gives CASSSRLQTDTQYF.

The chain couples TRBV19 to TRBJ1-6; D is uncertain. The CDR3 spans 20 residues. The germline gives CDR1 LNHDA, CDR2 SQIVND (reference sequence). V dropped 0 bases and J dropped 0 bases, with 18 bases sitting between them. The CDR3 DNA is TGTGCCAGTAGTATAGATCCTAGGATTGGGGAGACCTCCTATAATTCACCCCTCCACTTT. It is translated as CASSIDPRIGETSYNSPLHF.

The rearrangement links TRBV7-9 to TRBJ1-3, with unresolved D. This CDR3 contains 15 residues. Germline V gene sequence: CDR1 SEHNR, CDR2 FQNEAQ (reference sequence). Between the trimmed V and J ends, which lost 3 bases and 0 bases, there was a span of 9 bases. CDR3 amino acids: CASSLFQSSGNTIYF. The CDR3 coding sequence is TGTGCCAGCAGCTTGTTTCAGAGCTCTGGAAACACCATATATTTT.

V gene TRBV9 combines with J gene TRBJ1-1; D is uncertain. This CDR3 contains 14 residues. Germline values: CDR1 SGDLS, CDR2 YYNGEE. V lost 3 bases and J lost 4, with 13 bases in between. The CDR3 bases are TGTGCCAGCAGCGAATGGGTCGGAGGCACTGAAGCTTTCTTT. Amino acids: CASSEWVGGTEAFF.

The genes are TRBV28 and TRBJ2-7; TRBD2 matches 8 bases. The CDR3 runs to 17 residues. V lost 3 bases to trimming and J lost 3 bases; unmatched junction nucleotides: 13. Germline V gene lookup returns CDR1 MDHEN and CDR2 SYDVKM. The CDR3 nucleotides read TGTGCCAGCAGTTTCGGGGGGGGGCGGGGGGTACTCTACGAGCAGTACTTC. As protein: CASSFGGGRGVLYEQYF.

This clone was detected only once. The chain combines TRBV20-1 with TRBJ1-1; D remains unclear. This CDR3 comprises 11 residues. CDR1 is DFQATT and CDR2 is SNEGSKA in the germline V gene (reference sequence). V was clipped by 6 bases and J by 3 bases, with 8 bases between them. In nucleotides, the CDR3 is TGCAGTGCCATAAGAGACACTGAAGCTTTCTTT. Amino acid sequence: CSAIRDTEAFF.

Concerning this clone: The identical CDR3 is also encoded by other nucleotide sequences in the sample. CDR3 nucleotides: TGTGCCAGCAGCTTAGGGCGGGAGCAGTACTTC. Translated, it gives CASSLGREQYF. This chain uses TRBV7-9 with TRBJ2-7; D ambiguous. Germline V gene lookup returns CDR1 SEHNR and CDR2 FQNEAQ (reference sequence). The CDR3 is 11 residues long. Deletions cut 1 base from V and 7 bases from J, with 5 bases between.

V usage is TRBV9 and J usage is TRBJ2-5, with D perhaps matching TRBD2 (5 bases). Trimming removed 0 bases from V and 5 bases from J, with 8 bases in between. Germline values: CDR1 SGDLS, CDR2 YYNGEE. The CDR3 is 13 residues long. CDR3 coding DNA: TGTGCCAGCAGCGTAGGGAGGTGGGAGACCCAGTACTTC. Translation gives CASSVGRWETQYF.